What follows describes a single TCR beta chain. What it recognizes is unknown. Germline is not matched at one junction end, which may reflect a read error. This specimen comes from a study of T cell repertoires in cytomegalovirus infection. CDR1 is MNHEY and CDR2 is SMNVEV in the germline V gene (reference sequence). The CDR3 totals 10 residues. Findings and limits, study-wide: It was HLA-C-restricted CMV-specific TCR beta clonotypes that dominated the response ex vivo.

One entry per CDR3 protein, called by TCRdb with MiXCR from the reads. The sample includes about 7,600 distinct CDR3 sequences, around 54% seen only once; the top ten take under 80%. This TCR was recovered from a human donor in good health (CMV status not recorded). Some clones in this sample may be carry-over from other donors' samples. The V gene is TRBV27, the J gene TRBJ2-3; D unclear. The sample consisted of PBMCs, sequenced either directly or after in vitro stimulation (not recorded which). The CDR3, as DNA: TGTGCCAGTCACGGAGATACGACGTATTGG. It is translated as CASHGDTTYW.